This TCR beta chain was identified during a study of blood T cells in healthy people across ages. Regarding the study as a whole: Relative to aged donors, long-lived donors carried more naive CD4+ cells and displayed higher diversity. The unknown donor CMV status may have confounded expanded clonotype changes.

Alongside a J-beta primer mix, a sample-barcoded 5' primer served in a second PCR lasting about 7 to 12 cycles. Samples each returned at least 2.5 million CDR3-containing paired-end reads. TCRdb passed the 5' RACE reads through MiXCR, listing each CDR3 protein once. The table shows some 1.5 million distinct CDR3 sequences, with 28% occurring only once. Losses at the gene ends were 2 bases for V and 8 bases for J; bases not matched to a gene: 4. Germline V CDR1 and CDR2: SEHNR, FQNEAQ (reference sequence). The CDR3 extends over 14 amino acids. Comment on this clonotype: Antigen: not known.

Sample: blood. The receptor's source is a woman between 25 and 40 years old in good health. The rearrangement links TRBV7-9 to TRBJ2-1; 9 nucleotides agree with TRBD2. This CDR3 is CASSLRGGADEQFF. The CDR3 coding sequence is TGTGCCAGCAGCTTACGCGGGGGGGCTGATGAGCAGTTCTTC.